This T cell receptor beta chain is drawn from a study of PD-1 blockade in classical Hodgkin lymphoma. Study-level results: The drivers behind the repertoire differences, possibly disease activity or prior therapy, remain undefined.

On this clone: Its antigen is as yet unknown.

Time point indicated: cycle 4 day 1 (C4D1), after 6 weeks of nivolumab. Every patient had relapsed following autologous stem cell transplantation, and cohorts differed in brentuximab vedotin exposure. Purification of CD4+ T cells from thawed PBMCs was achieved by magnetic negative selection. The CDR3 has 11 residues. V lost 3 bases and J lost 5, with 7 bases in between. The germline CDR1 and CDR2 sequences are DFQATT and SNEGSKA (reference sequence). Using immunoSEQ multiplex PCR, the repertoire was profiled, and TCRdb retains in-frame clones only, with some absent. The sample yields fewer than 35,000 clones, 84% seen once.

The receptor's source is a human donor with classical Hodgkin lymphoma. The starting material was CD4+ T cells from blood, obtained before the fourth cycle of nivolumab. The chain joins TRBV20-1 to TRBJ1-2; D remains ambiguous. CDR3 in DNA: TGCAGTGCTAGGATGGGATATGGCTACACCTTC. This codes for CSARMGYGYTF.